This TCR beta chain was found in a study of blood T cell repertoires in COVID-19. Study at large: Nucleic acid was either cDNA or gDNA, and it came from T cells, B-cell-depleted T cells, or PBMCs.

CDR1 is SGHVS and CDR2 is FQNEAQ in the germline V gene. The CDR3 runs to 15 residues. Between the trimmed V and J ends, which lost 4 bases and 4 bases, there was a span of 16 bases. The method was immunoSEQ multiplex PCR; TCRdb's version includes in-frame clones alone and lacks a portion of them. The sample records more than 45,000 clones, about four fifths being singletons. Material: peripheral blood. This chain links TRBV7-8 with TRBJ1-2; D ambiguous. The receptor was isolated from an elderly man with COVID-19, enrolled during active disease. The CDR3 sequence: CASSSSTRASYGYTF. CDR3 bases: TGTGCCAGCAGCTCGTCCACGAGGGCTAGCTATGGCTACACCTTC.